The clone carrying this TCR beta chain showed up just a few times. These data belong to a study of blood T cell repertoires in COVID-19. As for the study in general: Sites in the United States, Italy and Spain provided acute and convalescent COVID-19 samples. PBMCs, B-cell-depleted T cells, or T cells were the source of the cDNA or gDNA that made up the material.

Measured with immunoSEQ multiplex PCR; TCRdb has only the in-frame clones, and not every one. This table holds around 330,000 clones, roughly 88% found once. The germline CDR1 and CDR2 sequences are SGHDN and FVKESK. The CDR3 runs 16 residues. V lost 3 bases and J lost 7, with 16 bases in between. The sequenced sample consisted of peripheral blood. V is TRBV14 and J is TRBJ1-6; weak D call: TRBD1 (6 bases). This receptor was identified in a woman in her forties or fifties with active or convalescent COVID-19. The CDR3 bases are TGTGCCAGCAGCCAGCTGACAGGACACAACAATTCACCCCTCCACTTT. Encoded protein: CASSQLTGHNNSPLHF.